This T cell receptor beta chain was observed in a study of early T cells in non-severe SARS-CoV-2 infection. Study results and limitations: Database matching using VDJdb favored anti-spike CD8 responses, with private and CD4 specificities left missing.

This clonotype has at least ten counts. What it binds is not known. With 0 bases removed from V and 2 bases from J, the gap between germline ends came to 7 bases. CDR3 length: 14 residues. Looked up from germline, CDR1 is SGHVS and CDR2 is FNYEAQ. Each single cDNA molecule received a unique molecular identifier. TCRdb fed the 5' RACE reads into MiXCR, producing one record per CDR3 protein. The sample lists tens of thousands of distinct CDR3 sequences, more than 10% occurring once. V gene TRBV7-6 combines with J gene TRBJ2-5; D is undetermined. This clonotype was sampled from an adult who was a healthcare worker with PCR-confirmed SARS-CoV-2 infection or an uninfected control (not recorded which). The donor label of this sample is uncertain. The sample was whole blood, taken at baseline. CDR3 DNA sequence: TGTGCCAGCAGCTTAGCGCCGGCTCAAGAGACCCAGTACTTC. Residues: CASSLAPAQETQYF.